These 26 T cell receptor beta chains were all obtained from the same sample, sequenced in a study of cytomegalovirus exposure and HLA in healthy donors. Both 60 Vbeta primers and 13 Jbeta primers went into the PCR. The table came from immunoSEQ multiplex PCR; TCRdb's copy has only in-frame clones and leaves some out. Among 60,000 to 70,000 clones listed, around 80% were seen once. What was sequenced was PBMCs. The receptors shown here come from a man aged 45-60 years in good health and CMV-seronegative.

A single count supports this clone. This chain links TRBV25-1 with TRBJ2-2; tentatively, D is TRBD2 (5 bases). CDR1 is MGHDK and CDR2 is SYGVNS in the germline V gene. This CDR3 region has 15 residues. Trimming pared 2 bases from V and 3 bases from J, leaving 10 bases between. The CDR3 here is CASSEARGYTGELFF. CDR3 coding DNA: TGTGCCAGCAGTGAAGCTCGCGGGTACACCGGGGAGCTGTTTTTT.

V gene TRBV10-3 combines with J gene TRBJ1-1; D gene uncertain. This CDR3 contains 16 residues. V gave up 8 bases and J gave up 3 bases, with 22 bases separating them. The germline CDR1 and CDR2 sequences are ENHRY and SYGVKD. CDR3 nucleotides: TGTGCCATCGCCGCTCTCGGCCTGACTTCGGACACTGAAGCTTTCTTT. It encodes CAIAALGLTSDTEAFF.

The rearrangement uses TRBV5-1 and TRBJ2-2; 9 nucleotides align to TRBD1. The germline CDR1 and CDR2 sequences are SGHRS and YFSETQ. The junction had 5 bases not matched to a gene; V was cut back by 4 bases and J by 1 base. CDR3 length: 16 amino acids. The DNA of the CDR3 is TGCGCCAGCAGCGGGCCGGGACAGGGGAACACCGGGGAGCTGTTTTTT. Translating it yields CASSGPGQGNTGELFF. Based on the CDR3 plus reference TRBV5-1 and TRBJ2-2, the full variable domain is KAGVTQTPRYLIKTRGQQVTLSCSPISGHRSVSWYQQTPGQGLQFLFEYFSETQRNKGNFPGRFSGRQFSNSRSEMNVSTLELGDSALYLCASSGPGQGNTGELFFGEGSRLTVL.

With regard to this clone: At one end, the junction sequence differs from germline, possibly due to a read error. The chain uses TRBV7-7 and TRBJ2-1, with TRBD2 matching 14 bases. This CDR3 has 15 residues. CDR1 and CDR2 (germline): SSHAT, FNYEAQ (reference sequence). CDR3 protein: CASSLGLAGVGEQFF. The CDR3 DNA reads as TGTGCTAGCAGCTTGGGACTAGCGGGAGTCGGGGAGCAGTTCTTC.

In DNA, the CDR3 is TGTGCCAGCAGCAACCAAGGCACAGGGGGCAATCAGCCCCAGCATTTT. Translation gives CASSNQGTGGNQPQHF. The J gene is TRBJ1-5, the V gene TRBV5-4; TRBD1 matches 7 bases. CDR1 is SGHNT, CDR2 YYREEE, per germline (reference sequence). Germline trimming cut 4 bases from V and 2 bases from J; bases unmatched to any gene: 9. The CDR3 totals 16 residues.

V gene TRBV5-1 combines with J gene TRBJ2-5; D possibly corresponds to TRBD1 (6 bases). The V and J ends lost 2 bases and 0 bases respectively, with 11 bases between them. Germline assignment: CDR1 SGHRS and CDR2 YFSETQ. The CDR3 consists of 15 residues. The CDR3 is CASSFSTGYQETQYF. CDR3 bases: TGCGCCAGCAGCTTCTCGACAGGCTACCAAGAGACCCAGTACTTC.

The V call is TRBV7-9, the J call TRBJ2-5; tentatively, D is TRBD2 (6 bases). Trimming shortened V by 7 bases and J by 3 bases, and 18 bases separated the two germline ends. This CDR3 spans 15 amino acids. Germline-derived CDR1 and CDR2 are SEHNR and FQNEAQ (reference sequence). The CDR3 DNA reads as TGTGCCAGCACTTCATGGGGCGGGACCGAAGAGACCCAGTACTTC. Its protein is CASTSWGGTEETQYF.

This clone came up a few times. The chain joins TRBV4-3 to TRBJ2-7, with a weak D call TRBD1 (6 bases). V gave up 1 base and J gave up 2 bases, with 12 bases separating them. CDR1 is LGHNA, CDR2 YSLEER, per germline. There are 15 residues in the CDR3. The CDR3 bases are TGCGCCAGCAGCCAAGTTTCAGGGGCGGCCTACGAGCAGTACTTC. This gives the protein CASSQVSGAAYEQYF.

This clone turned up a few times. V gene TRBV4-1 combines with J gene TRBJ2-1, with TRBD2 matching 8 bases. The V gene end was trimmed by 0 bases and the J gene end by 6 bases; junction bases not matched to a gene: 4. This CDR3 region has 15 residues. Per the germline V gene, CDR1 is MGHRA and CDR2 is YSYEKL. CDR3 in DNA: TGCGCCAGCAGCCAAGAGAGCGGGAGAGCCAATGAGCAGTTCTTC. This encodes CASSQESGRANEQFF.

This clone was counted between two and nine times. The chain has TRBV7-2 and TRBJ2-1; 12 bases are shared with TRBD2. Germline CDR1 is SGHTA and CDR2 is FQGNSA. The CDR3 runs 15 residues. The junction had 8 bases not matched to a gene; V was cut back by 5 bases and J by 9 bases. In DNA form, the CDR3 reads TGTGCCAGCAGCCCGACTAGCGGGAGCGGTGGTGAGCAGTTCTTC. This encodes CASSPTSGSGGEQFF.

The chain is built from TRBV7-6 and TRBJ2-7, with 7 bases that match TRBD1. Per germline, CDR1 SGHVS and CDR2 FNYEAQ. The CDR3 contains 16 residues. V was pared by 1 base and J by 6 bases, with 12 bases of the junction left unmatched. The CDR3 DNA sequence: TGTGCCAGCAGCTTAGAGAGGACAGGAGGCTCCCTCGAGCAGTACTTC. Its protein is CASSLERTGGSLEQYF.

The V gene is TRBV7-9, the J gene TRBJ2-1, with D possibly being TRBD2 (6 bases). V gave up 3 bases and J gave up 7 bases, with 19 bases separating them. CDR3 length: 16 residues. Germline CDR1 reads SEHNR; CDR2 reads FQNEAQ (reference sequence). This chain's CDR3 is CASSLTVLRGKNEQFF. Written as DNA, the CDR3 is TGTGCCAGCAGCTTGACAGTTCTCCGGGGGAAGAATGAGCAGTTCTTC.

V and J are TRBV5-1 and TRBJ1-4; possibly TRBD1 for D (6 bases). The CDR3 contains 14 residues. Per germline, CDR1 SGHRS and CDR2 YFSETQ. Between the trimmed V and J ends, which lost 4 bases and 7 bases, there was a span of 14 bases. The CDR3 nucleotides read TGCGCCAGCAGCCCCCGACAGGCCGGTGAAAAACTGTTTTTT. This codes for CASSPRQAGEKLFF.

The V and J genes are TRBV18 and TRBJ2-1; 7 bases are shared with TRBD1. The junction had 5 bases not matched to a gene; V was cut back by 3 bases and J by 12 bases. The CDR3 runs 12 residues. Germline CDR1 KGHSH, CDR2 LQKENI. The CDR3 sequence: CASSPQGVWQFF. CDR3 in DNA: TGTGCCAGCTCACCCCAGGGGGTGTGGCAGTTCTTC.

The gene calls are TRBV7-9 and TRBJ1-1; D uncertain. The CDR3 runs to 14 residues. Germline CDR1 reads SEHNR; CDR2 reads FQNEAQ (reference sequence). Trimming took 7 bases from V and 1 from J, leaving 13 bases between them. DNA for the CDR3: TGTGCCAGCACGACCGGGGTCCAGAACACTGAAGCTTTCTTT. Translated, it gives CASTTGVQNTEAFF.

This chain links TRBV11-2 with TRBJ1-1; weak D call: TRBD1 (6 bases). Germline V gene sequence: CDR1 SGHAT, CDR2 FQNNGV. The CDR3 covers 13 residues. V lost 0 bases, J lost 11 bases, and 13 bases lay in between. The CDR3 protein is CASSLDLTGPAFF. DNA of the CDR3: TGTGCCAGCAGCTTAGATCTTACAGGGCCGGCTTTCTTT.

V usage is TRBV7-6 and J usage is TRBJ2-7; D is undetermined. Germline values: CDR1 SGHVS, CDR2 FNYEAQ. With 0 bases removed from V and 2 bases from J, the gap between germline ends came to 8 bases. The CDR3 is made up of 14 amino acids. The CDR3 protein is CASSLAPRTYEQYF. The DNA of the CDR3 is TGTGCCAGCAGCTTAGCTCCCAGGACCTACGAGCAGTACTTC.

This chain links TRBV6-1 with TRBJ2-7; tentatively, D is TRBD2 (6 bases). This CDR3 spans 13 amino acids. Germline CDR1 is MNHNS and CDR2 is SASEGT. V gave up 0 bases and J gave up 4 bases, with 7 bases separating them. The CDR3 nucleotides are TGTGCCAGCAGTGAAGCGGGACTTTACGAGCAGTACTTC. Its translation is CASSEAGLYEQYF.

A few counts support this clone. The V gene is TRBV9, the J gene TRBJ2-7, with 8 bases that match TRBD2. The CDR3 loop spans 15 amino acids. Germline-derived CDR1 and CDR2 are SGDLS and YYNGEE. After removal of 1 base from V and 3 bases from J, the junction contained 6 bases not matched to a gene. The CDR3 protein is CASSVSGGLGYEQYF. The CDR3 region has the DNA TGTGCCAGCAGCGTATCGGGAGGGCTGGGCTACGAGCAGTACTTC. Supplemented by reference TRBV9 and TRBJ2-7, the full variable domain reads DSGVTQTPKHLITATGQRVTLRCSPRSGDLSVYWYQQSLDQGLQFLIQYYNGEERAKGNILERFSAQQFPDLHSELNLSSLELGDSALYFCASSVSGGLGYEQYFGPGTRLTVT.

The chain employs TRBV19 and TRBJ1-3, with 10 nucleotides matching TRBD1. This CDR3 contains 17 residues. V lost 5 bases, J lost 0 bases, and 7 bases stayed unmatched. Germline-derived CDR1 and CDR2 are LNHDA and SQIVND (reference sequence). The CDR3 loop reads CASSVGDRGFSGNTIYF. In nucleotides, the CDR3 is TGTGCCAGTAGTGTCGGGGACAGGGGCTTCTCTGGAAACACCATATATTTT.

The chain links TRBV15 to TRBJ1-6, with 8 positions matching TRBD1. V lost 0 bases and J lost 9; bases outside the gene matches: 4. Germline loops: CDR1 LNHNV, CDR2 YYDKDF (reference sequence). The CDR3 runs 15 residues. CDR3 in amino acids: CATSREDREASPLHF. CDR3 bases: TGTGCCACCAGCAGAGAGGACAGGGAGGCTTCACCCCTCCACTTT. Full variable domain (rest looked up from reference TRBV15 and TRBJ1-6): DAMVIQNPRYQVTQFGKPVTLSCSQTLNHNVMYWYQQKSSQAPKLLFHYYDKDFNNEADTPDNFQSRRPNTSFCFLDIRSPGLGDTAMYLCATSREDREASPLHFGNGTRLTVT.

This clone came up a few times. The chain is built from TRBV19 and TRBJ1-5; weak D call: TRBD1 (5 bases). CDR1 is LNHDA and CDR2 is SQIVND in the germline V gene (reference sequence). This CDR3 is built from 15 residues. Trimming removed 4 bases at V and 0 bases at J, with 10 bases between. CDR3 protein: CASSTETGSNQPQHF. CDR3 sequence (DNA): TGTGCCAGTAGTACCGAAACAGGTAGCAATCAGCCCCAGCATTTT.

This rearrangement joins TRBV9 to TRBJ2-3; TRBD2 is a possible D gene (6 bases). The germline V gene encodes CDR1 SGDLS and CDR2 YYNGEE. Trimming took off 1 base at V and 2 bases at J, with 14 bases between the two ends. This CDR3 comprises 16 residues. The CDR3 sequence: CASSVIASSATDTQYF. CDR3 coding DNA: TGTGCCAGCAGCGTAATAGCGTCTAGCGCCACAGATACGCAGTATTTT. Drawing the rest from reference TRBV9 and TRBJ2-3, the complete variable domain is DSGVTQTPKHLITATGQRVTLRCSPRSGDLSVYWYQQSLDQGLQFLIQYYNGEERAKGNILERFSAQQFPDLHSELNLSSLELGDSALYFCASSVIASSATDTQYFGPGTRLTVL.

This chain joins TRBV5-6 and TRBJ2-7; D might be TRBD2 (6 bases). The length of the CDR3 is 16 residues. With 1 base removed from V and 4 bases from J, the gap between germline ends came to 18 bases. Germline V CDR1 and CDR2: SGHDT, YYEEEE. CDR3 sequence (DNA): TGTGCCAGCAGCTTGTCCGGCGGGACCGCCAAATACGAGCAGTACTTC. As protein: CASSLSGGTAKYEQYF.

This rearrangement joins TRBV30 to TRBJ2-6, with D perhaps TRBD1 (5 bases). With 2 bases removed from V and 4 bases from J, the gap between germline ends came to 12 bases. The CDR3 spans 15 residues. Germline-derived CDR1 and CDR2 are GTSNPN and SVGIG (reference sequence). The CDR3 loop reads CAWSIRGQGANVLTF. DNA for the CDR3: TGTGCCTGGAGTATAAGGGGTCAGGGGGCCAACGTCCTGACTTTC.

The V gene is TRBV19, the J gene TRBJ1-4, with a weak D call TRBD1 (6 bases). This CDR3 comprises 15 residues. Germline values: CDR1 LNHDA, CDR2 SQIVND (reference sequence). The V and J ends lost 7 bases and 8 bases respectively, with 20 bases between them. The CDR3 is CASIMGGRGGEKLFF. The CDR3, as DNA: TGTGCCAGTATCATGGGCGGCAGGGGTGGCGAAAAACTGTTTTTT.